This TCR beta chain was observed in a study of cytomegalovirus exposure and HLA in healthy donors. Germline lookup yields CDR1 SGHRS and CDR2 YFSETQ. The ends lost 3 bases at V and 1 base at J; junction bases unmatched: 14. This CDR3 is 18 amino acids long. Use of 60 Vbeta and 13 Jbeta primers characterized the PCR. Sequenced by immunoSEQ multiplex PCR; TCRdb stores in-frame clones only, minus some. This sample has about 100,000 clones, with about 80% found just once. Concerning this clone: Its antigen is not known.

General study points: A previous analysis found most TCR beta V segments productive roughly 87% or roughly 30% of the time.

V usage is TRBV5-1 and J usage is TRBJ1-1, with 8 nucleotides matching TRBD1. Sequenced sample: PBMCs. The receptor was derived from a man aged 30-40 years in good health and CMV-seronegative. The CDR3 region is CASSWVGVRGTGNTEAFF. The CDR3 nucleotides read TGCGCCAGCAGCTGGGTGGGGGTACGTGGGACAGGGAACACTGAAGCTTTCTTT.